What follows describes a single T cell receptor (beta chain). Profiled with immunoSEQ multiplex PCR; TCRdb holds only in-frame clones, not every one. The table includes tens of thousands of clones, approximately 90% detected once. This entry is derived from a study of OX40 agonist ivuxolimab in advanced cancers. Study overall: Patients receiving dose escalation had hepatocellular carcinoma, melanoma, renal cell or head and neck cancer. Prior checkpoint blockade (anti-PD-1, anti-PD-L1 or anti-CTLA-4) was permitted; approximately 41% had it.

With autoimmune disease history or systemic immunosuppression, patients were excluded. V lost 0 bases and J lost 0, with 6 bases in between. Germline values: CDR1 SGHTS, CDR2 YDEGEE. The CDR3 runs 14 residues. This TCR came from an adult with an advanced solid tumor such as melanoma, head and neck, liver or kidney cancer. J is TRBJ1-2 and V is TRBV5-8, with D hard to call. This sample comprised CD4+ or CD8+ T cells sorted from blood, obtained in a trial of the OX40 agonist ivuxolimab. CDR3 residues: CASSLDRANYGYTF. The CDR3 nucleotides read TGTGCCAGCAGCTTGGACAGAGCTAACTATGGCTACACCTTC.